This TCR beta chain was obtained from a study of CXCR3-negative and CXCR3-positive naive CD8 T cells. The authors made the TRB cDNA libraries by 5' RACE using UMI labels. Each CDR3 protein gets one entry in TCRdb, which reprocessed the 5' RACE reads and gives no DNA. The repertoire shows about 50,000 distinct CDR3 sequences; the top ten hold over 0.45%. Details on this clonotype: Its antigen is unknown.

The study's findings and limits: A higher hydrophobicity marked the TRB CDR3s of CXCR3-positive naive cells versus CXCR3-negative naive cells. Both naive subsets carried similar amounts of surface CD5, so TCR strength was inferred from TRB CDR3 properties.

Sequences were obtained from naive CXCR3+ CD8+ T cells from blood. Sample subset: CD45RO-CCR7+CD27+CD95- naive CD8+ T cells expressing CXCR3 (TNR3+). This receptor was taken from a human donor in good health. Some clones in this sample may be carry-over from other donors' samples.

The CDR3 reads CASSLWNQPEHF. The chain combines TRBV14 with TRBJ1-5. The germline V gene has CDR1 SGHDN and CDR2 FVKESK. This CDR3 comprises 12 residues.